Each of the 16 T cell receptor beta chains below was sequenced from the same sample in a study of cytomegalovirus exposure and HLA in healthy donors. The PCR contained 60 Vbeta and 13 Jbeta primers. The assay was immunoSEQ multiplex PCR, and TCRdb's table has in-frame clones only and misses some. This sample yields 100,000 to 150,000 clones, of which around 67% are seen a single time; around 5% belongs to the top ten. The sequenced sample consisted of PBMCs. These TCRs come from a man aged 55 to 70 in good health and CMV-seropositive.

This clone was seen a single time. This rearrangement joins TRBV19 to TRBJ1-6; 8 positions match TRBD1. The germline gives CDR1 LNHDA, CDR2 SQIVND (reference sequence). The CDR3 spans 17 residues. Trimming cost V 4 bases and J 5 bases; bases outside gene matches: 10. The DNA of the CDR3 is TGTGCCAGTAGTACCCAGGACAGGGTTCGAAATAATTCACCCCTCCACTTT. Translating gives CASSTQDRVRNNSPLHF.

J is TRBJ2-7 and V is TRBV13; D not certain. Trimming cost V 5 bases and J 2 bases, with 16 bases left between them. Germline CDR1 and CDR2: PRHDT and FYEKMQ (reference sequence). This CDR3 is built from 15 residues. This chain's CDR3 is CASSDTQLNTYEQYF. For the CDR3, the DNA is TGTGCCAGCAGCGACACACAACTTAATACCTACGAGCAGTACTTC. The full variable domain, with the rest looked up from reference TRBV13 and TRBJ2-7, is AAGVIQSPRHLIKEKRETATLKCYPIPRHDTVYWYQQGPGQDPQFLISFYEKMQSDKGSIPDRFSAQQFSDYHSELNMSSLELGDSALYFCASSDTQLNTYEQYFGPGTRLTVT.

The chain combines TRBV7-9 with TRBJ2-1; 9 positions agree with TRBD2. This CDR3 has 16 amino acids. The germline V gene has CDR1 SEHNR and CDR2 FQNEAQ (reference sequence). The J segment lost 5 bases and the V segment lost 0 bases, leaving 5 bases of the junction unmatched. CDR3 sequence (DNA): TGTGCCAGCAGCTTAGCAAGTCTAGCGGGGCACAATGAGCAGTTCTTC. Translation gives CASSLASLAGHNEQFF.

J is TRBJ1-3 and V is TRBV4-2; 9 bases are shared with TRBD1. This CDR3 has 17 residues. Germline CDR1 LGHNA, CDR2 YNFKEQ. The junction had 3 bases not matched to a gene; V was cut back by 0 bases and J by 0 bases. The CDR3 spells CASSQEGTGYSGNTIYF. The CDR3 region has the DNA TGTGCCAGCAGCCAAGAAGGGACAGGGTACTCTGGAAACACCATATATTTT.

The chain uses TRBV2 and TRBJ1-6; 9 nucleotides line up with TRBD1. The V gene end was trimmed by 2 bases and the J gene end by 8 bases; junction bases not matched to a gene: 10. CDR3 size: 17 residues. The V gene's germline CDR1 is SNHLY and CDR2 FYNNEI. The CDR3 protein is CASSERVGQGEDSPLHF. For the CDR3, the DNA is TGTGCCAGCAGTGAAAGGGTGGGACAGGGTGAGGATTCACCCCTCCACTTT.

The chain uses TRBV15 and TRBJ2-1; 9 bases map to TRBD1. There are 15 residues in the CDR3. V was clipped by 0 bases and J by 10 bases; unmatched bases: 7. The germline CDR1 and CDR2 sequences are LNHNV and YYDKDF (reference sequence). The CDR3 nucleotides are TGTGCCACCAGCAGAGATAGGGGACAGGGTAAGGAGCAGTTCTTC. This sequence encodes CATSRDRGQGKEQFF.

The CDR3: CASSRDTTDTQYF. In nucleotides, the CDR3 is TGCGCCAGCAGCAGGGACACCACAGATACGCAGTATTTT. This chain joins TRBV5-1 and TRBJ2-3; D is perhaps TRBD1 (6 bases). The CDR3 covers 13 residues. V lost 4 bases and J lost 2, with 8 bases in between. The germline V gene encodes CDR1 SGHRS and CDR2 YFSETQ. The full variable domain, completed using reference TRBV5-1 and TRBJ2-3, is KAGVTQTPRYLIKTRGQQVTLSCSPISGHRSVSWYQQTPGQGLQFLFEYFSETQRNKGNFPGRFSGRQFSNSRSEMNVSTLELGDSALYLCASSRDTTDTQYFGPGTRLTVL.

V and J are TRBV5-4 and TRBJ1-1; 12 bases line up with TRBD1. Trimming removed 4 bases from V and 6 bases from J; junction bases left unmatched: 10. In germline, CDR1 is SGHNT, CDR2 YYREEE (reference sequence). The length of the CDR3 is 16 residues. The CDR3 coding sequence is TGTGCCAGCAGCGCCCGGGACAGGGGGCGCGGGGCTGAAGCTTTCTTT. As protein: CASSARDRGRGAEAFF.

The chain recombines TRBV30 with TRBJ1-6; D possibly corresponds to TRBD1 (6 bases). V was trimmed by 3 bases and J by 9 bases, leaving 15 bases between them. Germline assignment: CDR1 GTSNPN and CDR2 SVGIG (reference sequence). This CDR3 has 14 amino acids. The CDR3 bases are TGTGCCTGGAGGGGGTCAGGGGATAGTTCACCCCTCCACTTT. Protein: CAWRGSGDSSPLHF.

The CDR3 here is CASSLLGHPYGYTF. Written as DNA, the CDR3 is TGTGCCAGCAGTTTACTTGGACACCCCTATGGCTACACCTTC. This chain joins TRBV27 and TRBJ1-2; tentatively, D is TRBD1 (5 bases). The V gene lost 2 bases and the J gene lost 4 bases, with 11 bases spanning the gap. CDR1 and CDR2 from the germline V gene are MNHEY and SMNVEV (reference sequence). The CDR3 sequence is 14 residues long.

The chain has TRBV15 and TRBJ2-7; D is possibly TRBD1 (5 bases). CDR1 is LNHNV, CDR2 YYDKDF, per germline (reference sequence). CDR3 length: 15 amino acids. With 0 bases removed from V and 3 bases from J, the gap between germline ends came to 12 bases. CDR3 loop: CATSRDGQGLYEQYF. CDR3 DNA: TGTGCCACCAGCAGAGATGGGCAGGGCCTCTACGAGCAGTACTTC.

This chain links TRBV2 with TRBJ2-3, with 12 bases lining up with TRBD2. Germline assignment: CDR1 SNHLY and CDR2 FYNNEI. The V segment lost 5 bases and the J segment 1 base; nucleotides outside the gene matches: 13. This CDR3 has 19 residues. The CDR3 DNA is TGTGCCAGCAGTATCTACCCCCCAAGACTAGCGGGGGGCACAGATACGCAGTATTTT. This encodes CASSIYPPRLAGGTDTQYF. Using reference TRBV2 and TRBJ2-3 for the parts outside the CDR3, the full variable domain is EPEVTQTPSHQVTQMGQEVILRCVPISNHLYFYWYRQILGQKVEFLVSFYNNEISEKSEIFDDQFSVERPDGSNFTLKIRSTKLEDSAMYFCASSIYPPRLAGGTDTQYFGPGTRLTVL.

The genes are TRBV6-5 and TRBJ2-3, with a weak D call TRBD2 (7 bases). Germline CDR1 and CDR2: MNHEY and SVGAGI. The CDR3 spans 15 residues. V lost 2 bases, J lost 5 bases, and 14 bases lay in between. The CDR3 protein is CASSYAGARGDTQYF. The CDR3 DNA follows: TGTGCCAGCAGTTACGCGGGGGCCAGGGGAGATACGCAGTATTTT.

This clone was observed a handful of times. The rearrangement links TRBV7-9 to TRBJ2-5; the match to TRBD1 covers 7 bases. Losses at the gene ends were 5 bases for V and 2 bases for J; bases not matched to a gene: 8. The CDR3 covers 15 residues. Germline assignment: CDR1 SEHNR and CDR2 FQNEAQ (reference sequence). CDR3 region: CASSQVRGRQETQYF. CDR3 DNA sequence: TGTGCCAGCAGCCAAGTGAGGGGGCGGCAAGAGACCCAGTACTTC.

The chain links TRBV6-5 to TRBJ2-7; D is possibly TRBD2 (5 bases). This CDR3 has 12 residues. The germline V gene has CDR1 MNHEY and CDR2 SVGAGI. Trimming cost V 2 bases and J 5 bases, with 7 bases left between them. The CDR3 nucleotides read TGTGCCAGCAGTTACAGAGGGAACGAGCAGTACTTC. This sequence encodes CASSYRGNEQYF.

The V and J genes are TRBV19 and TRBJ1-1, with 7 bases lining up with TRBD1. Germline loops: CDR1 LNHDA, CDR2 SQIVND (reference sequence). This CDR3 is built from 14 residues. J was trimmed by 1 base and V by 6 bases; bases with no gene match: 5. This CDR3 reads CASRLQGQNTEAFF. CDR3 DNA: TGTGCCAGTAGGTTACAGGGGCAGAACACTGAAGCTTTCTTT.